This TCR beta chain came from a study of blood T cell repertoires in COVID-19. The wider study: Some COVID-19 samples were acute and others convalescent; all came from the United States, Italy and Spain.

This clone turned up a few times. Looked up from germline, CDR1 is MRHNA and CDR2 is SNTAGT. The V gene end was trimmed by 5 bases and the J gene end by 5 bases; junction bases not matched to a gene: 4. The CDR3 is 14 residues long. Here immunoSEQ multiplex PCR was the method, and the copy in TCRdb shows in-frame clones only, minus some. This table has around 12,000 clones, around four fifths appearing once. Sequencing was carried out using peripheral blood. J is TRBJ2-2 and V is TRBV6-4, with 8 nucleotides matching TRBD1. The TCR was taken from a human donor in a cohort sampled during active COVID-19. CDR3: CASSIQGVTGELFF. The CDR3 DNA follows: TGTGCCAGCAGTATACAGGGGGTGACCGGGGAGCTGTTTTTT.